Below, one T cell receptor beta chain is given with its context. The antigen is unknown. CDR1 and CDR2 (germline): SGHAT, FQDESV (reference sequence). The CDR3 length is 16 residues. V lost 5 bases and J 1 base, leaving 18 bases between the germline ends. This entry is derived from a study of cytomegalovirus exposure and HLA in healthy donors. Looking at the study overall: Sequencing of about 179 million T cells in an earlier analysis found under 120 million unique TCR beta sequences.

Study results and caveats: As confirmed in vitro, a few CMV-associated chains were specific for CMV antigens. In a later analysis, a missense DCLRE1C variant was linked to TCR beta V- and J-gene trimming. Analysis was performed later, and it showed HLA-associated TCR beta chains to be more clonally expanded than equally common others.

60 Vbeta and 13 Jbeta primers were used in PCR. Using immunoSEQ multiplex PCR, the repertoire was profiled, and TCRdb retains in-frame clones only, with some absent. The sample consists of approximately 150,000 clones, roughly 80% of them appearing once. This receptor was identified in a man under 40 in good health and CMV-seropositive. The rearrangement uses TRBV11-1 and TRBJ2-7, with D uncertain. The sequenced sample was PBMCs. The CDR3 DNA reads TGTGCCAGCAGCACACGCTCCCTCGGGTGGTCCTACGAGCAGTACTTC. Protein sequence: CASSTRSLGWSYEQYF. Variable domain in full (rest from reference TRBV11-1 and TRBJ2-7): EAEVAQSPRYKITEKSQAVAFWCDPISGHATLYWYRQILGQGPELLVQFQDESVVDDSQLPKDRFSAERLKGVDSTLKIQPAELGDSAMYLCASSTRSLGWSYEQYFGPGTRLTVT.